This T cell receptor (beta chain) was captured by sequencing in a study of technical replicates of blood from several donors. Here immunoSEQ multiplex PCR was the method, and the copy in TCRdb shows in-frame clones only, minus some. The sample includes roughly 80,000 clones, around nine tenths of them seen just once. This TCR was sampled from a human donor in good health. The sequenced sample consisted of T cells isolated from PBMCs.

CDR3 amino acids: CASSRAISSYNEQFF. CDR3 nucleotides: TGTGCCAGCAGCCGAGCGATTAGCTCCTACAATGAGCAGTTCTTC. The chain joins TRBV5-4 to TRBJ2-1, with D unresolved. V shed 4 bases and J shed 0 bases, with 11 bases lying between them. The CDR3 is 15 residues long. CDR1 SGHNT and CDR2 YYREEE come from the germline V gene (reference sequence).